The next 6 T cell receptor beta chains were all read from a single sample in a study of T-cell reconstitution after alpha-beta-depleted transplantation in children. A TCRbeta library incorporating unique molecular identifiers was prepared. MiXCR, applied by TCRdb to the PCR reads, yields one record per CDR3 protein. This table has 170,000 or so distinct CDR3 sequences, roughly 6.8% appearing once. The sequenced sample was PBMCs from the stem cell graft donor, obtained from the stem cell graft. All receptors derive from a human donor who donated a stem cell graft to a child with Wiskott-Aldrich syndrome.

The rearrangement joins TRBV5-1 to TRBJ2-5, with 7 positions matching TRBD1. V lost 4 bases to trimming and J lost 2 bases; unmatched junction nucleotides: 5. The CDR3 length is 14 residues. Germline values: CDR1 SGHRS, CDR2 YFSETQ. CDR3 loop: CASSPGTEQETQYF. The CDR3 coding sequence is TGCGCCAGCAGCCCGGGGACAGAGCAAGAGACCCAGTACTTC. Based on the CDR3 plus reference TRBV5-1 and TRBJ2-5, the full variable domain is KAGVTQTPRYLIKTRGQQVTLSCSPISGHRSVSWYQQTPGQGLQFLFEYFSETQRNKGNFPGRFSGRQFSNSRSEMNVSTLELGDSALYLCASSPGTEQETQYFGPGTRLLVL.

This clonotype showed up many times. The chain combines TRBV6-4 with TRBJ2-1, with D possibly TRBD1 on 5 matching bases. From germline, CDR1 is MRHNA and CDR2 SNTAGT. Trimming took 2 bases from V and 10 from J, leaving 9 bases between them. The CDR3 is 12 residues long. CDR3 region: CASSDNWGEQFF. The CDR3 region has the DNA TGTGCCAGCAGTGACAACTGGGGCGAGCAGTTCTTC.

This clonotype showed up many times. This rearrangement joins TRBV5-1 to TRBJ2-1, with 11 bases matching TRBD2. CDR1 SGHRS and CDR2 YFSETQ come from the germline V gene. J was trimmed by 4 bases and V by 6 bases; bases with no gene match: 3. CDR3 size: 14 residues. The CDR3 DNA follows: TGCGCCAGCACCCGGACTAGCGGGTACAATGAGCAGTTCTTC. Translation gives CASTRTSGYNEQFF.

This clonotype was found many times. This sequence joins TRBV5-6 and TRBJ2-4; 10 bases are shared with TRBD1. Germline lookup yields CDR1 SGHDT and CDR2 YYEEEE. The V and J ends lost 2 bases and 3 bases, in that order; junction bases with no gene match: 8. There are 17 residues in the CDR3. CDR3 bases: TGTGCCAGCAGCTTCGACAGGGGGCAATCGGTCAAAAACATTCAGTACTTC. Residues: CASSFDRGQSVKNIQYF.

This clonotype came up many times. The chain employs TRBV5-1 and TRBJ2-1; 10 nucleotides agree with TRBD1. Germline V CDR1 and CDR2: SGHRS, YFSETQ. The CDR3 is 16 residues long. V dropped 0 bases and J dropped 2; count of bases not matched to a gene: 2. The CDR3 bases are TGCGCCAGCAGCTTGGACGGGACAGGGGCCTACAATGAGCAGTTCTTC. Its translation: CASSLDGTGAYNEQFF.

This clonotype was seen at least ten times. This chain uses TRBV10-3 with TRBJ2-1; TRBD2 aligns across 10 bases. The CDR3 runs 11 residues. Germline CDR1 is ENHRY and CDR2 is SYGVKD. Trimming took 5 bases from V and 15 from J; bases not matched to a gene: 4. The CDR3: CAISSGGDRFF. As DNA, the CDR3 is TGTGCCATCAGTAGCGGGGGGGATCGGTTCTTC.